This TCR beta chain was sequenced during a study of early T cells in non-severe SARS-CoV-2 infection. TCRdb reanalysed the 5' RACE reads using MiXCR and keeps one entry per CDR3 protein. The repertoire holds roughly 40,000 distinct CDR3 sequences, with around 6% as singletons. The trim removed 4 bases at V and 5 bases at J, leaving 6 bases unmatched. Germline loops: CDR1 MDHEN, CDR2 SYDVKM. This CDR3 comprises 15 residues. In this sample, this clonotype turned up many times. The J gene is TRBJ2-3, the V gene TRBV28; 10 positions agree with TRBD2. The sample was whole blood. This clonotype was sampled from an adult who was a healthcare worker with PCR-confirmed SARS-CoV-2 infection or an uninfected control (not recorded which). The CDR3 sequence: CASSYRTSGRDTQYF. In DNA, the CDR3 is TGTGCCAGCAGTTATCGGACTAGCGGACGAGATACGCAGTATTTT.